This T cell receptor (beta chain) emerged from a study of cytomegalovirus exposure and HLA in healthy donors (dated by TCRdb to between 2016 and 2019). General notes on the study: In an earlier analysis of some 610 of the donors, under 300 Gb of sequence data and just under 120 million unique TCR beta sequences from about 190 million T cells were reported. Roughly 300 gigabases of sequencing data and around 87 million unique TCR sequences were included in an early release covering 550 to 650 HLA-typed donors. The genetic ancestry cluster associated with self-reported Caucasian donors included around 76% of the approximately 430 genotyped donors. The study aimed to test whether cataloging public T cell receptors could reveal signatures of past pathogen exposure. The T cell repertoires of under 700 subjects were profiled by immunosequencing and related to cytomegalovirus serostatus. In addition to the first cohort of around 670 subjects, a separate validation cohort of approximately 130 different subjects was used. High-throughput TCR immunosequencing, statistical association of individual TCRs with disease status, and machine learning were combined to predict cytomegalovirus infection status. In a later analysis, previously published TCR beta repertoires from several hundred donors were re-analyzed and high-resolution HLA genotyping was added so that TCR occurrence patterns could be studied. Rather than using new phenotypic data, the later analysis identified candidate immune exposures from TCR beta sequences and from how often those sequences occurred across donors. In an earlier analysis of 500 to 650 of the donors, high-throughput TCR beta sequencing was used to judge whether each TCR beta V gene segment behaved as functional or pseudogenic. Donor age, sex, ethnicity and CMV serostatus were compiled together with the repertoire data. In a later genetic analysis, genome-wide SNP genotypes for about three fifths of the 666 donors were used, and that subset was treated as a discovery cohort. Every repertoire in the discovery cohort had been generated on one and the same sequencing platform. Class I and class II HLA loci were covered by the typing at four-digit resolution. The number of typed donors differed by locus: 629-630 for A, B, C, DRB1 and DQB1; 500 to 550 for DQA1; some 590 for DPA1; and around 490 for DPB1. Roughly five DR-DQ haplotypes were handled as single units for association and clustering, since linkage in the cohort was strong. Among 350 to 400 genotyped donors of the cohort, an average of approximately 230,000 unique TCR beta nucleotide sequences were sequenced per donor, roughly 20% of them non-productive.

Receptor amplification or capture employed the immunoSEQ multiplex PCR assay. For the multiplex PCR, a mixture combining 60 forward primers for TCR Vbeta segments and 13 reverse primers for TCR Jbeta segments was used. A multiplex PCR assay on genomic DNA amplified the CDR3 region of rearranged TCR beta genes. Amplified TCR beta libraries were sequenced as 87-base-pair reads on the Illumina HiSeq System. In the authors' own workflow: Across the 640 or so repertoires, a later analysis counted roughly 77 million unique TCR beta chains, around 11 million of which were shared by at least two donors. To remove PCR and sequencing errors, raw reads were error-corrected and collapsed into unique sequences using a nearest-neighbor algorithm that merged closely related sequences. To assign V, D and J gene segments, CDR3 sequences were aligned to IMGT reference sequences. For a sequence to be retained, at least a six-nucleotide match to both a V gene segment and a J gene segment was required. Rearrangements were classified as productive when the CDR3 lacked stop codons and remained in frame with V and J, and all other rearrangements were classified as non-productive. Following IMGT convention, CDR3 was defined as the stretch from the second conserved V-encoded cysteine up to the conserved J-encoded phenylalanine. In an earlier analysis of 587 of the donors, sequences lacking an unambiguous match to a single V gene segment were excluded. An earlier analysis of a few hundred of the donors classified V segments as functional when productive rearrangements were above 56.7% and as segregating when the standard deviation between donors was above 5%. To diagnose cytomegalovirus status from the catalog of TCR beta chain sequences, a statistical classification framework was built. V and J gene assignment, in a later analysis, came from comparing TCR nucleotide sequences with IMGT/GENE-DB human TR gene sequences. The TCRdist pipeline was used in a later analysis to assign CDR3 sequences and most-parsimonious VDJ recombination scenarios. In a later analysis, each TCR beta chain was defined by its CDR3 amino acid sequence together with its V-gene family, and reads lacking a unique V-gene family were excluded. To address suspected cross-contamination and a sequencing artifact, a later analysis removed 592 highly shared, low-generation-probability nucleotide sequences. In a later analysis, a clonal expansion index was calculated for each public chain from normalized within-repertoire ranks of inferred template counts. In a later analysis, generation probabilities were computed with a VDJ recombination model fitted to out-of-frame rearrangements, and the resulting probabilities were checked against IGoR. In a later analysis, TCR-TCR, TCR-HLA and TCR-CMV co-occurrence was scored with hypergeometric tests, and a repertoire-size bias correction was applied to TCR pairs. False discovery rates were estimated in a later analysis by permuting HLA or CMV assignments 20 times. In a later analysis, co-occurring TCRs were grouped using DBSCAN, with TCRdist sequence similarity added in when clustering inside HLA-allele-positive subsets. Repertoires with fewer than 30,000 or more than 120,000 public chains, plus five repertoires with anomalous nucleotide sharing, were excluded from co-occurrence clustering. TCRdb carries this immuneACCESS record with in-frame sequences only. Its versions omit some clonotypes, under half of them owing to an unresolved V gene in the studies checked, with the rest unexplained. The V and J calls and clone size come from that table; D and trimming were worked out from the DNA. The table for this sample lists around 90,000 clones; 55% to 65% of them were counted only once. The ten largest clonotypes hold 2% to 2.5% of the sample.

The paper as a whole reports these results and caveats: The study gave a list of about 170 TCR beta chains associated with cytomegalovirus. Because the 87-base-pair reads could not distinguish some IMGT-functional V segments, including TRBV6-2 and TRBV6-3, those segments were excluded. In a later analysis, the rate of TCR association differed among HLA loci, with DRB1 alleles having the most associated TCRs and HLA-C alleles having the fewest. A further reported finding was that TCR beta sequences accurately predicted the HLA-A and HLA-B alleles for most subjects in the first cohort. According to a later genetic analysis, donors in an Asian-associated ancestry cluster had fewer N-insertions in productive TCRs than the approximately 700-donor mean. Because some donors lacked HLA typing at each locus, the association tests relied only on the typed subset. Most TCR sequences were seen in very few donors, while some public TCRs were found in many individuals. A later genetic analysis associated a missense DCLRE1C variant with V-gene and J-gene trimming of TCR beta chains, and an independent cohort replicated the association. When HLA alleles, especially DR and DQ, strongly co-occurred, TCR associations were difficult to assign to individual alleles. In both the original and validation cohorts, the classifier was reported to diagnose cytomegalovirus status with high specificity and sensitivity. Roughly uniform sequencing depth across donors was assumed in presence/absence analyses, although this assumption may not hold. In a later analysis, 16,951 TCR beta sequences were associated with specific HLA alleles at a false discovery rate of 0.05. Correlated functional status among segregating V segments might reflect linkage disequilibrium, but an unknown experimental factor could not be ruled out. A few of the identified cytomegalovirus-associated TCR beta chains were confirmed in vitro to be specific for cytomegalovirus antigens. Because counts were too low, seventeen rarely observed V segments, including chromosome 9 orphons, were excluded from the earlier analysis of under 650 of the donors. In an earlier analysis of fewer than 750 of the donors, most TCR beta V segments were observed in productive rearrangements about 90% or about 30% of the time, broadly matching IMGT annotations. The only immune exposure information available for the cohort was CMV serostatus. A cluster of highly shared sequence variants was judged likely to represent a technical artifact of the sequencing pipeline. In this cohort, only TCR beta chains were sequenced, and detectable features were limited by the absence of alpha or paired-chain data. Most CMV-associated TCR beta chains appeared to be HLA-restricted in a later analysis, and the HLA associations seemed to be driven largely by CMV exposure. According to a later analysis, parvovirus B19, influenza, CMV and Epstein-Barr virus appeared linked to several top co-occurrence clusters. Compared with equally common non-associated chains, HLA-associated TCR beta chains in a later analysis were more clonally expanded and had lower generation probabilities. The authors suggested that the approach could potentially be generalized to other disease states and immunological phenotypes.

Reading from cysteine to phenylalanine, the CDR3 counts 17 amino acids. This entry keeps only the CDR3 DNA: 51 bases, framed from base 1. The germline V gene sets CDR1 to SQVTM and CDR2 to ANQGSEA. Ends trimmed: V by 4 bases, J by 3 bases; bases unmatched to a gene: 10. In total, around 600 healthy bone marrow donors made up the cohort. All cohort members were sampled while nominally healthy, although unrecorded immune exposures were likely present. Of the 710 or so cohort members, just under 300 had a positive CMV serostatus and roughly 370 had a negative one, while no CMV serostatus was recorded for the donor. A peripheral blood sample was collected from each donor, and TCR beta sequencing was performed on peripheral blood mononuclear cells. The Qiagen DNeasy Blood Extraction Kit was used to extract genomic DNA from the blood cell samples. A remark on this clone: Its antigen is not yet known. Base-call qualities are not available, and no considerably larger clone is one nucleotide away.

This clonotype was sampled from a human donor in good health. Sequencing used PBMCs. The rearranged segments are TRBV29-1 and TRBJ2-6; 9 nucleotides in the junction match TRBD1. CDR3 loop: CSVGAGQGRGGANVLTF. The DNA reads as follows: TGCAGCGTTGGCGCGGGACAGGGTAGAGGTGGGGCCAACGTCCTGACTTTC. The full variable domain, with segments outside the CDR3 supplied by the reference TRBV29-1 and TRBJ2-6 proteins, appears as SAVISQKPSRDICQRGTSLTIQCQVDSQVTMMFWYRQQPGQSLTLIATANQGSEATYESGFVIDKFPISRPNLTFSTLTVSNMSPEDSSIYLCSVGAGQGRGGANVLTFGAGSRLTVL.